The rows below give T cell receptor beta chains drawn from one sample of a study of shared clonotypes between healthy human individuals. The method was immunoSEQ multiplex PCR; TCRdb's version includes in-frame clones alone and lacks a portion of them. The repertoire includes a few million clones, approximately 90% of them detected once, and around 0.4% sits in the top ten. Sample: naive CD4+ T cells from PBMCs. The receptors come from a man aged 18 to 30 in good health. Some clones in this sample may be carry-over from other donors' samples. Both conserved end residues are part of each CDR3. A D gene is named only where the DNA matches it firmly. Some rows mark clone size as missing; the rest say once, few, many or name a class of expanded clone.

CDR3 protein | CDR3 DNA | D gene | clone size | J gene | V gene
CASSTRDRGKYEQYF | TGTGCCAGCAGTACCCGGGACAGGGGCAAGTACGAGCAGTACTTC | TRBD1 | . | TRBJ2-7 | TRBV28
CASSPGTGLTYEQYF | TGTGCCAGCAGCCCCGGGACAGGGTTAACCTACGAGCAGTACTTC | TRBD1 | . | TRBJ2-7 | TRBV11-2
CASSLGGGSLSYEQYF | TGTGCCAGCAGCCTGGGCGGCGGAAGTCTTTCCTACGAGCAGTACTTC | . | . | TRBJ2-7 | TRBV7-2
CASSPRTSGTTSYEQYF | TGCGCCAGCAGCCCCCGGACTAGCGGGACCACTTCCTACGAGCAGTACTTC | TRBD2 | . | TRBJ2-7 | TRBV5-1
CASSDRGGQPQHF | TGTGCCAGCAGTGATAGGGGAGGTCAGCCCCAGCATTTT | . | . | TRBJ1-5 | TRBV2
CASSQGWWALEQYF | TGCGCCAGCAGCCAAGGCTGGTGGGCTCTCGAGCAGTACTTC | . | . | TRBJ2-7 | TRBV4-1
CASSGRSTNTGELFF | TGTGCCAGCAGTGGGCGGTCAACGAACACCGGGGAGCTGTTTTTT | . | . | TRBJ2-2 | TRBV9
CASSQEPFYGSNGELFF | TGCGCCAGCAGCCAAGAACCGTTCTATGGTTCGAACGGGGAGCTGTTTTTT | . | few | TRBJ2-2 | TRBV4-3
CAISGDRDQPQHF | TGTGCCATCAGTGGGGACAGGGATCAGCCCCAGCATTTT | TRBD1 | . | TRBJ1-5 | TRBV10-3
CASSPGAQGGNQPQHF | TGTGCCAGCTCACCGGGGGCACAGGGGGGTAATCAGCCCCAGCATTTT | TRBD1 | . | TRBJ1-5 | TRBV18
CASSQTRTAEAFF | TGTGCCAGCAGCCAAACGAGGACAGCTGAAGCTTTCTTT | . | few | TRBJ1-1 | TRBV14
CASSLLGQPNYGYTF | TGTGCCAGCAGCTTATTGGGACAGCCTAACTATGGCTACACCTTC | TRBD1 | . | TRBJ1-2 | TRBV7-9
CSATFQETQYF | TGCAGTGCTACGTTCCAAGAGACCCAGTACTTC | . | . | TRBJ2-5 | TRBV20-1
CASSLGGDYGYTF | TGCGCCAGCAGCTTGGGAGGTGACTATGGCTACACCTTC | . | . | TRBJ1-2 | TRBV5-1
CASSPLYAGGSEDTQYF | TGTGCCAGCAGTCCCCTTTATGCGGGAGGGTCGGAAGATACGCAGTATTTT | TRBD2 | once | TRBJ2-3 | TRBV28
CASSPQDWSEQYF | TGTGCCAGCAGTCCCCAAGATTGGAGCGAGCAGTACTTC | . | . | TRBJ2-7 | TRBV28
CASSLTGINTEAFF | TGTGCCAGCAGCCTCACAGGGATTAACACTGAAGCTTTCTTT | . | . | TRBJ1-1 | TRBV11-2
CASSLRGVVGANVLTF | TGTGCCAGCAGTTTAAGGGGGGTGGTTGGGGCCAACGTCCTGACTTTC | . | . | TRBJ2-6 | TRBV28
CASSLAGEQFF | TGTGCCAGCAGTTTAGCGGGTGAGCAGTTCTTC | . | . | TRBJ2-1 | TRBV28
CASSYRTTRGPDISLEDYNEQFF | TGCGCCAGCAGCTACCGGACAACGAGGGGGCCCGACATTAGCCTTGAAGACTACAATGAGCAGTTCTTC | TRBD1 | . | TRBJ2-1 | TRBV5-1
CASRPQGDSSEAFF | TGTGCCAGCAGGCCACAGGGGGACTCTTCCGAAGCTTTCTTT | TRBD1 | . | TRBJ1-1 | TRBV6-1
CASNSGMGQPQHF | TGTGCCAGCAATTCAGGGATGGGGCAGCCCCAGCATTTT | . | . | TRBJ1-5 | TRBV28
CAWRTPGANVLTF | TGTGCCTGGAGGACACCTGGGGCCAACGTCCTGACTTTC | . | . | TRBJ2-6 | TRBV30
CAWSVGGTVNTGELFF | TGTGCCTGGAGTGTTGGCGGGACAGTGAACACCGGGGAGCTGTTTTTT | . | . | TRBJ2-2 | TRBV30
CASSQRTSGAGDEQFF | TGTGCCAGCAGCCAAAGGACTAGCGGGGCGGGGGATGAGCAGTTCTTC | TRBD2 | . | TRBJ2-1 | TRBV5-8
CASSPGQGLQPQHF | TGTGCCAGCAGCCCGGGACAGGGGCTTCAGCCCCAGCATTTT | TRBD1 | . | TRBJ1-5 | TRBV6-1
CASSPIGAGEQYF | TGTGCCAGCAGCCCTATTGGGGCGGGAGAGCAGTACTTC | . | . | TRBJ2-7 | TRBV7-9
CASSSRRGDQPQHF | TGTGCCAGCAGCTCCCGAAGGGGAGATCAGCCCCAGCATTTT | . | few | TRBJ1-5 | TRBV7-2
CASSQDLAGVFTGELFF | TGTGCCAGCAGCCAAGACCTAGCGGGAGTGTTCACCGGGGAGCTGTTTTTT | TRBD2 | . | TRBJ2-2 | TRBV14
CASFTGQGASALTDTQYF | TGTGCCAGTTTTACGGGGCAGGGAGCTAGCGCTCTCACAGATACGCAGTATTTT | . | . | TRBJ2-3 | TRBV28
CASSGTGRTDTQYF | TGTGCCAGTTCCGGGACAGGCAGAACAGATACGCAGTATTTT | TRBD1 | . | TRBJ2-3 | TRBV27
CASSPRPSSYNEQFF | TGTGCCAGCAGCCCCCGACCCAGCTCCTACAATGAGCAGTTCTTC | . | . | TRBJ2-1 | TRBV7-9
CASSPRGTGRPSGANVLTF | TGTGCCAGCAGCCCAAGAGGGACAGGCAGACCCTCTGGGGCCAACGTCCTGACTTTC | TRBD1 | . | TRBJ2-6 | TRBV5-6
CASSTTPIYGYTF | TGCGCCAGCAGTACCACGCCGATATATGGCTACACCTTC | . | . | TRBJ1-2 | TRBV5-1